This TCR beta chain was identified during a study of blood T cell repertoires in COVID-19. About the research overall: Samples came from the United States, Italy and Spain, spanning acute and convalescent COVID-19. T cells, B-cell-depleted T cells, or PBMCs provided the cDNA or gDNA that served as material.

Clones were read by immunoSEQ multiplex PCR, and TCRdb kept only the in-frame ones, dropping some. Seen here are 650,000 to 800,000 clones, around 89% observed once, and the top ten hold roughly 0.25%. Trimming cost V 2 bases and J 2 bases, with 12 bases left between them. The CDR3 has 16 residues. CDR1 is LNHDA and CDR2 is SQIVND in the germline V gene (reference sequence). The V and J genes are TRBV19 and TRBJ2-2; tentative D call: TRBD1 (6 bases). The source of this sequence is a woman under 30 with acute or convalescent COVID-19. What was sequenced was peripheral blood. The CDR3 DNA sequence: TGTGCCAGTAGTATATGGGCAGGGGACAACACCGGGGAGCTGTTTTTT. Amino acids: CASSIWAGDNTGELFF.